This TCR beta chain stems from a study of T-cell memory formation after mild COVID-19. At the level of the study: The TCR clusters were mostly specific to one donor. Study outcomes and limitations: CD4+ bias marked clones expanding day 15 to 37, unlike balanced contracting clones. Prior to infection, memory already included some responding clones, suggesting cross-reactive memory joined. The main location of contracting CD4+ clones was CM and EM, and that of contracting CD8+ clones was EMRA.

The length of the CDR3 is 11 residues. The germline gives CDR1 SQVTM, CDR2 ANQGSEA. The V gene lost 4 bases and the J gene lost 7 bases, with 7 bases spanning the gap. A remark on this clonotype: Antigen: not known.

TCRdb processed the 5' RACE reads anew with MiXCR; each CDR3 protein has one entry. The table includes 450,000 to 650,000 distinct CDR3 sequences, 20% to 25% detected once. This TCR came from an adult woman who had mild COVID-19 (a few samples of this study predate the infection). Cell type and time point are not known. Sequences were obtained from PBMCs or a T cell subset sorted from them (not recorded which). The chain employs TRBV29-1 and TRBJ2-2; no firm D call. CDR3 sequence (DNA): TGCAGCGTTGTCTGGCGCGGGGAGCTGTTTTTT. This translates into CSVVWRGELFF.